This T cell receptor beta chain is from a study of T-cell reconstitution after alpha-beta-depleted transplantation in children. Notes on the study in general: Some patients' high day-60 TCRbeta diversity was attributed to recipient cells surviving conditioning.

Points on this clonotype: What it binds is not known.

Using unique molecular identifiers, the investigators prepared the TCRbeta library. TCRdb passed the PCR reads through MiXCR, listing each CDR3 protein once. The sample records some 260,000 distinct CDR3 sequences, 24% being singletons. Germline CDR1 and CDR2: LGHDT and YNNKEL (reference sequence). V was pared by 4 bases and J by 2 bases, with 16 bases between. This CDR3 has 16 residues. The sample was PBMCs, mostly from graft donor cells, taken 360 days after TCRalphabeta/CD19-depleted stem cell transplant. The sequence came from a female patient aged 2 to 10 who had a stem cell transplant for congenital amegakaryocytic thrombocytopenia, so the T cells may come from the graft donor. This sequence joins TRBV3-1 and TRBJ2-3; possible D gene TRBD2, 5 bases. CDR3 loop: CASSLGPVRATDTQYF. CDR3 nucleotide sequence: TGTGCCAGCAGCCTTGGTCCGGTGAGGGCCACAGATACGCAGTATTTT.